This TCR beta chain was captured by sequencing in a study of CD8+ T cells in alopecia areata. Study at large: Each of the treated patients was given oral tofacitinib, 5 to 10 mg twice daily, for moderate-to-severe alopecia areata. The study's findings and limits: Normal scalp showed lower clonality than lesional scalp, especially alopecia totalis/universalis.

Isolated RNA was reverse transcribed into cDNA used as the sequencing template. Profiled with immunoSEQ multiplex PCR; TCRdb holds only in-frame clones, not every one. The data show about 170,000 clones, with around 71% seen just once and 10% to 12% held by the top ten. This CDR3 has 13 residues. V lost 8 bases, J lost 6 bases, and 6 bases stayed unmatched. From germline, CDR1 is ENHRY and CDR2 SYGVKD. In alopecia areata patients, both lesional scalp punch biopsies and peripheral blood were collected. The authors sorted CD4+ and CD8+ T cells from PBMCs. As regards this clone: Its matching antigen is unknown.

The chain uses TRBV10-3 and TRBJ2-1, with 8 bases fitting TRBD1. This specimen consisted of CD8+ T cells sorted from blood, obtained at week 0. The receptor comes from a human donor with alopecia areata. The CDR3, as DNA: TGTGCCATCCAGATACAGGGGGGCAATGAGCAGTTCTTC. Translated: CAIQIQGGNEQFF.